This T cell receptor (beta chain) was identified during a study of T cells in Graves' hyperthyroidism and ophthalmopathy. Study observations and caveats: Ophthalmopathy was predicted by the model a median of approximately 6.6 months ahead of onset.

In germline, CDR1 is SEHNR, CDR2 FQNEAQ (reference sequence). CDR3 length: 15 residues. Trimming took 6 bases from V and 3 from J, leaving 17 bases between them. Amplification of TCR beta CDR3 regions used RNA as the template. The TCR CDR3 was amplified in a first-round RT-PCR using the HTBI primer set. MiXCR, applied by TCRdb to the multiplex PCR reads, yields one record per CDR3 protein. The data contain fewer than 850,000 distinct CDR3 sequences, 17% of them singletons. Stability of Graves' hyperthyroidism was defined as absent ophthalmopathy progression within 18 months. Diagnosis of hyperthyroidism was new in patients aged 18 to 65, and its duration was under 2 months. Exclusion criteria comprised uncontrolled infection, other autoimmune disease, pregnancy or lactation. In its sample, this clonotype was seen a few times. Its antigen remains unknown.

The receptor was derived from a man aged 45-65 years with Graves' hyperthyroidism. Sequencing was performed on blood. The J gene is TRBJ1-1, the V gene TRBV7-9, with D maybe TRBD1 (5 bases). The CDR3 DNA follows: TGTGCCAGCAGACGGACATTAGGGGTGGACACTGAAGCTTTCTTT. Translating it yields CASRRTLGVDTEAFF.